Many counts were recorded for the clone carrying this T cell receptor beta chain. The antigen is unknown. Over 9 ml of fresh peripheral blood supplied the PBMCs. The sample comes from a study of T cells in Graves' hyperthyroidism and ophthalmopathy. On the study more broadly: Before any treatment, at initial diagnosis, peripheral blood was collected.

It was RNA transcripts that yielded the amplified TCR beta CDR3 regions. First-round RT-PCR with HTBI primers amplified the TCR CDR3 region. TCRdb itself ran the multiplex PCR reads through MiXCR, one entry per CDR3 protein. The sample shows fewer than 500,000 distinct CDR3 sequences, about 14% of them seen only once. The study, taken as a whole, reports: With a median lead of 6.5 months before onset, the model predicted ophthalmopathy.

CDR3 length: 15 residues. Germline CDR1 SGHNT, CDR2 YENEEA. Trimming shortened V by 5 bases and J by 5 bases, and 16 bases separated the two germline ends. This receptor was taken from a man aged 18 to 30 with Graves' ophthalmopathy. The V call is TRBV11-3, the J call TRBJ2-1; D may be TRBD2 (5 bases). The sample comprised blood. CDR3 nucleotide sequence: TGTGCCAGCAGCCTTACTTGGGAGTTGCACAATGAGCAGTTCTTC. It translates to CASSLTWELHNEQFF.